The T cell receptor (beta chain) described here comes from a study of shared clonotypes between healthy human individuals. Between the trimmed V and J ends, which lost 5 bases and 4 bases, there was a span of 11 bases. The CDR3 contains 13 residues. Germline CDR1 is LNHDA and CDR2 is SQIVND (reference sequence). Naive CD8 cells lacked CD45RO, underwent positive selection for CCR7 and left out terminally differentiated effector memory CD45RA+ cells. HIV-negative, healthy adults without recent acute infections or vaccinations were the donors. Method: immunoSEQ multiplex PCR; TCRdb's copy keeps in-frame clones and lacks some. The sample contains about 2.1 million clones, 85% to 95% of which appear only once.

This clonotype originated in a young man in good health. Some clones in this sample may be carry-over from other donors' samples. The sequencing sample was made of naive CD8+ T cells from PBMCs. The chain uses TRBV19 and TRBJ1-2; a weak D match, TRBD1 (5 bases). CDR3: CASSYTGLYGYTF. In DNA form, the CDR3 reads TGTGCCAGTAGTTACACAGGTCTCTATGGCTACACCTTC.